This entry concerns a single TCR beta chain. Its specific antigen is unknown. The sample holds no much larger clone one base away, and base qualities are not on file. Preparation of the library involved the immunoSEQ multiplex PCR assay. The multiplex PCR relied on a mix of 60 forward primers for TCR Vbeta segments and 13 reverse primers for TCR Jbeta segments. A multiplex PCR assay on genomic DNA amplified the CDR3 region of rearranged TCR beta genes. On the Illumina HiSeq System, the amplified TCR beta libraries were sequenced as 87-base-pair reads. In the source study's methods: A later analysis tallied tens of millions of unique TCR beta chains across the 666 repertoires, and about 10 million of those chains were shared by two or more donors. To remove PCR and sequencing errors, raw reads were error-corrected and collapsed into unique sequences using a nearest-neighbor algorithm that merged closely related sequences. To assign V, D and J gene segments, CDR3 sequences were aligned to IMGT reference sequences. For a sequence to be retained, a match of at least six nucleotides to both a V gene segment and a J gene segment was required. Rearrangements were called productive when the CDR3 lacked stop codons and stayed in frame with V and J; all others were non-productive. CDR3 was defined according to IMGT convention as the region running from the second conserved V-encoded cysteine to the conserved J-encoded phenylalanine. The earlier analysis of roughly 590 of the donors excluded any sequence lacking an unambiguous match to a single V gene segment. An earlier analysis of roughly 590 of the donors called V segments functional above 56.7% productive rearrangements and segregating when the between-donor standard deviation exceeded 5%. To diagnose cytomegalovirus status from the catalog of TCR beta chain sequences, a statistical classification framework was built. In a later analysis, V and J genes were assigned by comparing TCR nucleotide sequences against IMGT/GENE-DB human TR gene sequences. Using the TCRdist pipeline, a later analysis assigned CDR3 sequences along with most-parsimonious VDJ recombination scenarios. In a later analysis, every TCR beta chain was defined by the combination of its CDR3 amino acid sequence and its V-gene family, and reads without a unique V-gene family were dropped. In a later analysis, 500 to 700 highly shared, low-generation-probability nucleotide sequences were removed to address suspected cross-contamination and a sequencing artifact. In a later analysis, a clonal expansion index was calculated for each public chain from normalized within-repertoire ranks of inferred template counts. In a later analysis, generation probabilities were computed with a VDJ recombination model fitted to out-of-frame rearrangements, and the resulting probabilities were checked against IGoR. A later analysis scored TCR-TCR, TCR-HLA and TCR-CMV co-occurrence with hypergeometric tests, applying a repertoire-size bias correction to TCR pairs. To estimate false discovery rates, a later analysis permuted the HLA or CMV assignments 20 times. In a later analysis, co-occurring TCRs were grouped using DBSCAN, with TCRdist sequence similarity added in when clustering inside HLA-allele-positive subsets. Repertoires with fewer than 30,000 or more than 120,000 public chains were left out of co-occurrence clustering, as were a handful of repertoires with anomalous nucleotide sharing. This is the immuneACCESS table as TCRdb keeps it, with only in-frame sequences that have V and J called. A part of the clones is gone; compared with another copy, unresolved V genes explain less than half, and the rest is unexplained. The V and J calls and clone size come from that table; D and trimming were worked out from the DNA. Across this sample there are 20,000 to 30,000 clones, with roughly 68% seen only once. The ten largest clones add up to 4% to 4.5% of the sample.

The record originates from a study of cytomegalovirus exposure and HLA in healthy donors (dated by TCRdb to 2016 to 2017). General notes on the study: In an earlier analysis of some 610 of the donors, around 300 Gb of sequence data and roughly 100 million unique TCR beta sequences from about 190 million T cells were reported. An early release that covered roughly 600 HLA-typed donors contained about 300 gigabases of sequencing data and tens of millions of unique TCR sequences. The genetic ancestry cluster associated with self-reported Caucasian donors included 81% of the approximately 430 genotyped donors. The aim of the study was to test whether cataloging public T cell receptors could identify signatures of past pathogen exposure. The T cell repertoires of some 700 subjects were profiled by immunosequencing and related to cytomegalovirus serostatus. Besides the first cohort of roughly 640 subjects, a separate validation cohort made up of 120 different subjects was used. To predict cytomegalovirus infection status, the study brought together high-throughput TCR immunosequencing, statistical association of individual TCRs with disease status, and machine learning. A later analysis re-examined previously published TCR beta repertoires from roughly 720 donors and added high-resolution HLA genotyping to investigate patterns of TCR occurrence. The later analysis used no new phenotypic data to find candidate immune exposures, relying instead on TCR beta sequences and their occurrence across donors. An earlier analysis of about 620 of the donors applied high-throughput TCR beta sequencing to assess whether each TCR beta V gene segment acted as functional or pseudogenic. Donor age, sex, ethnicity and CMV serostatus were collected together with the repertoire data. In a later genetic analysis, genome-wide SNP genotypes for about 55% of the roughly 670 donors were used, and that subset was treated as a discovery cohort. All discovery cohort repertoires had been generated using a single sequencing platform. Both class I and class II loci were covered by HLA typing, at four-digit resolution. The number of typed donors differed by locus: about 629-630 for A, B, C, DRB1 and DQB1; 522 for DQA1; around 580 for DPA1; and 400 to 480 for DPB1. Because of strong linkage in the cohort, roughly five DR-DQ haplotypes were treated as single units for association and clustering. Among roughly 400 genotyped donors of the cohort, an average of roughly 230,000 unique TCR beta nucleotide sequences was sequenced per donor, of which about 19% were non-productive.

The investigation overall reported the following: In a later analysis, several top co-occurrence clusters were reported to appear linked to parvovirus B19, influenza, CMV and Epstein-Barr virus. A later analysis found that most CMV-associated TCR beta chains appeared HLA-restricted, with HLA associations seemingly driven largely by CMV exposure. About 17 rarely observed V segments, including chromosome 9 orphons, were excluded from the earlier analysis of some 590 of the donors because counts were too low. A later genetic analysis associated a missense DCLRE1C variant with V-gene and J-gene trimming of TCR beta chains, and an independent cohort replicated the association. Three of the identified cytomegalovirus-associated TCR beta chains were confirmed in vitro to be specific for cytomegalovirus antigens. In a later analysis, the rate of TCR association differed among HLA loci, with DRB1 alleles having the most associated TCRs and HLA-C alleles having the fewest. This cohort had only TCR beta chains sequenced, and the lack of alpha or paired-chain data limited which features could be detected. The 87-base-pair reads could not distinguish some IMGT-functional V segments, including TRBV6-2 and TRBV6-3, so those segments were excluded. Compared with the approximately 720-donor mean, donors in an Asian-associated ancestry cluster had fewer N-insertions in productive TCRs, according to a later genetic analysis. For the cohort, immune exposure information was limited to CMV serostatus. Because HLA typing was unavailable for some donors at each locus, only the typed subset was used in association tests. The study listed approximately 160 TCR beta chains as associated with cytomegalovirus. A later analysis found that HLA-associated TCR beta chains were more clonally expanded and had lower generation probabilities than equally common non-associated chains. A further reported finding was that TCR beta sequences accurately predicted the HLA-A and HLA-B alleles for most subjects in the first cohort. While some public TCRs were present in many individuals, most TCR sequences turned up only very rarely across donors. The authors suggested that the approach could potentially be extended to other disease states and immunological phenotypes. A group of highly shared sequence variants was considered likely to be a technical artifact of the sequencing pipeline. At a false discovery rate of 0.05, a later analysis linked about 17,000 TCR beta sequences to specific HLA alleles. Roughly uniform sequencing depth across donors was assumed in presence/absence analyses, although this assumption may not hold. When HLA alleles, especially DR and DQ, strongly co-occurred, attributing TCR associations to individual alleles was difficult. The classifier was reported to diagnose cytomegalovirus status with high specificity and sensitivity in both the original and validation cohorts. Linkage disequilibrium might explain the correlated functional status among segregating V segments, but an unknown experimental factor could not be excluded. An earlier analysis of around 500 of the donors showed that most TCR beta V segments appeared in productive rearrangements either about 87% or about 30% of the time, which broadly matched IMGT annotations.

In total, approximately 690 healthy bone marrow donors made up the cohort. At the time of sampling, every cohort member was nominally healthy, though immune exposures that went unrecorded were likely present. The donor tested CMV seronegative, placing the donor among the 352 seronegative members of the cohort. A peripheral blood sample was provided by each donor, and peripheral blood mononuclear cells were used for TCR beta sequencing. The Qiagen DNeasy Blood Extraction Kit was used to extract genomic DNA from the blood cell samples. Measured from the cysteine to the phenylalanine, the CDR3 is 15 residues long. Of the read, only the CDR3 DNA is kept; its 45 bases are in frame from base 1. The germline V gene sets CDR1 to MGHRA and CDR2 to YSYEKL. V is cut by 4 bases and J by 4 bases, and the space between the germline ends is 14 bases.

Here the chain combines TRBV4-1 and TRBJ2-1; matching of 6 bases hints at TRBD1 as the D gene. The specimen was PBMCs. The clonotype comes from a woman in her fifties or sixties in good health and CMV-seronegative. The nucleotides are TGCGCCAGCAGCCCCGGGCCAGGGGCTTACAATGAGCAGTTCTTC. This gives the protein CASSPGPGAYNEQFF.